What follows are 9 T cell receptor beta chains derived from one specimen sequenced in a study of Tregs in tolerant kidney transplant recipients. Some clones are missing from TCRdb's copy, which holds only in-frame ones; the method was immunoSEQ multiplex PCR. The data contain about 120,000 clones, almost 95% of them seen just once; the ten biggest clones take up nearly 0.6%. The material sequenced was CD4+ T cells from blood. These receptors all come from a human donor in good health.

V usage is TRBV5-4 and J usage is TRBJ2-5; D is ambiguous. CDR3 size: 14 residues. V gave up 0 bases and J gave up 4 bases, with 10 bases separating them. The germline gives CDR1 SGHNT, CDR2 YYREEE (reference sequence). CDR3: CASSLVTGGETQYF. The CDR3 DNA sequence: TGTGCCAGCAGCTTGGTCACCGGTGGAGAGACCCAGTACTTC.

The CDR3: CASSGNDGILSYEQYF. In DNA form, the CDR3 reads TGTGCCAGCAGCGGAAACGACGGAATCCTCTCCTACGAGCAGTACTTC. This chain links TRBV9 with TRBJ2-7, with D uncertain. From germline, CDR1 is SGDLS and CDR2 YYNGEE. This CDR3 has 16 residues. Trimming shortened V by 3 bases and J by 0 bases, and 16 bases separated the two germline ends.

The V gene is TRBV5-1, the J gene TRBJ1-1; maybe TRBD1 (5 bases). Trimming shortened V by 4 bases and J by 0 bases, and 13 bases separated the two germline ends. Germline-derived CDR1 and CDR2 are SGHRS and YFSETQ. CDR3 length equals 15 residues. CDR3 nucleotide sequence: TGCGCCAGCAGCCAGGCCGGGACCTTGAACACTGAAGCTTTCTTT. Encoded protein: CASSQAGTLNTEAFF.

The chain couples TRBV29-1 to TRBJ2-1, with 7 bases lining up with TRBD2. After removal of 7 bases from V and 6 bases from J, the junction contained 6 bases not matched to a gene. The CDR3 has 12 amino acids. The germline V gene has CDR1 SQVTM and CDR2 ANQGSEA. DNA for the CDR3: TGCAGCGCTGGTTGGGGGGGCAATGAGCAGTTCTTC. Encoded protein: CSAGWGGNEQFF.

The chain links TRBV29-1 to TRBJ1-1; tentatively, D is TRBD1 (6 bases). Germline CDR1 is SQVTM and CDR2 is ANQGSEA. The length of the CDR3 is 14 residues. Trimming removed 4 bases from V and 1 base from J, with 13 bases in between. CDR3 sequence (DNA): TGCAGCGTTGGAAGTGGGGGCCGGAACACTGAAGCTTTCTTT. It encodes CSVGSGGRNTEAFF.

V is TRBV29-1 and J is TRBJ2-7; no clear D. The V gene lost 4 bases and the J gene lost 2 bases, with 18 bases spanning the gap. Germline V lookup: CDR1 SQVTM, CDR2 ANQGSEA. The CDR3 extends over 15 amino acids. CDR3 sequence reads: CSVARREDGAYEQYF. The DNA of the CDR3 is TGCAGCGTTGCCCGACGAGAGGACGGCGCCTACGAGCAGTACTTC.

The chain links TRBV6-6 to TRBJ2-1; 7 bases are a match to TRBD2. CDR1 is MNHNY and CDR2 is SVGAGI in the germline V gene (reference sequence). The CDR3 has 14 residues. V gave up 4 bases and J gave up 3 bases; unmatched junction bases: 3. The CDR3 coding sequence is TGTGCCAGCAGTTCTGGGGACTACTACAATGAGCAGTTCTTC. Translated, it gives CASSSGDYYNEQFF.

The chain carries TRBV2 and TRBJ2-5; 11 bases match TRBD1. V lost 5 bases, J lost 5 bases, and 10 bases stayed unmatched. The CDR3 length is 16 residues. The germline V gene encodes CDR1 SNHLY and CDR2 FYNNEI. CDR3 bases: TGTGCCAGCAGTCCCCGGGACAGGGGGGTTTCGGAGACCCAGTACTTC. Protein: CASSPRDRGVSETQYF.

CDR3 in amino acids: CASSEAVNSPLHF. CDR3 DNA: TGTGCCAGCAGTGAAGCGGTAAATTCACCCCTCCACTTT. This chain uses TRBV6-1 with TRBJ1-6; D not resolved. Germline V gene sequence: CDR1 MNHNS, CDR2 SASEGT. The CDR3 totals 13 residues. Trimming stripped 0 bases from V and 7 bases from J, with 4 bases between.